The source of this T cell receptor (beta chain) is a study of T-cell reconstitution after alpha-beta-depleted transplantation in children. Overall study results and limits: Once a year had passed after transplant, T-cell counts and diversity came mostly from newly produced T cells. After transplant, at about two months, alpha-beta T cells were reportedly derived from several hundred expanded graft clones.

With 3 bases clipped from V and 0 bases from J, the junction kept 3 bases outside the gene matches. CDR3 size: 17 residues. Preparation of the TCRbeta library used unique molecular identifiers. TCRdb reprocessed the PCR reads via MiXCR and lists one record per CDR3 protein. This table holds 670,000 or so distinct CDR3 sequences, about an eighth found once. This clonotype was recorded at least ten times. The antigen remains undetermined. This clonotype originated in a girl between 2 and 10 years old with congenital amegakaryocytic thrombocytopenia, due to receive a stem cell transplant. The rearrangement links TRBV12-3 or TRBV12-4 to TRBJ2-2, with 11 bases identical to TRBD2. The starting material was PBMCs, obtained before TCRalphabeta/CD19-depleted stem cell transplant. CDR3 DNA: TGTGCCAGCAGTTTGACTAGCGGGATCGCGAACACCGGGGAGCTGTTTTTT. It yields the protein CASSLTSGIANTGELFF.